Detailed here is one TCR beta chain. Its antigen is as yet unknown. This specimen belongs to a study of shared clonotypes between healthy human individuals. Study outcomes and limitations: The genetic and exposure-history diversity represented was limited by few donors. Clonotypes which were not shared had lower generation probabilities than clonotypes that all four donors shared.

Here immunoSEQ multiplex PCR was the method, and the copy in TCRdb shows in-frame clones only, minus some. Of about 2.4 million clones listed, 90% to 95% were seen once; the top ten hold around 0.4%. The investigators split CD4+ cells into a CD45RA+ naive subset and a CD45RA-negative memory subset. J was trimmed by 7 bases and V by 4 bases; bases with no gene match: 10. Germline lookup yields CDR1 LGHNA and CDR2 YNFKEQ. The CDR3 sequence is 15 residues long. The TCR originated in a man younger than 35 in good health. Some clones in this sample may be carry-over from other donors' samples. What was sequenced was naive CD4+ T cells from PBMCs. Subset of the sample: CD45RA+ positively selected. The J gene is TRBJ2-7, the V gene TRBV4-2; TRBD2 agrees at 10 bases. This CDR3 is CASSPAGTSVGEQYF. Written as DNA, the CDR3 is TGTGCCAGCAGCCCAGCCGGGACTAGCGTCGGAGAGCAGTACTTC.